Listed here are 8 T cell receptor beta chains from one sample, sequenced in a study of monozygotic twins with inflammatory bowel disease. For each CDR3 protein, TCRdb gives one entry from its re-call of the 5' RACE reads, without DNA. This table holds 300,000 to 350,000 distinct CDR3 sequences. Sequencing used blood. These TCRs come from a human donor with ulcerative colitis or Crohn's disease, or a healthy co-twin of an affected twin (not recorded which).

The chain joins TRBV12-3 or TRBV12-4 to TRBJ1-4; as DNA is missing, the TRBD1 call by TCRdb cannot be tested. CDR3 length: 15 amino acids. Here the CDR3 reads CASSFYRGENEKLFF.

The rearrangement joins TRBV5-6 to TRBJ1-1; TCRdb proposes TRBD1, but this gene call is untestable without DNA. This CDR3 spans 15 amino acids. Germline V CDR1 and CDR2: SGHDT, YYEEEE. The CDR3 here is CASSLVDRESTEAFF.

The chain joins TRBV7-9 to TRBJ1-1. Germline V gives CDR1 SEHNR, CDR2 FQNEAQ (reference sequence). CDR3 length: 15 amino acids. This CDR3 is CASSLGGARGTEAFF.

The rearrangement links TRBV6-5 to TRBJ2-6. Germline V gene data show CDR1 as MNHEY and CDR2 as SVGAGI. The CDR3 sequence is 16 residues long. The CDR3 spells CASSYGLSSGANVLTF.

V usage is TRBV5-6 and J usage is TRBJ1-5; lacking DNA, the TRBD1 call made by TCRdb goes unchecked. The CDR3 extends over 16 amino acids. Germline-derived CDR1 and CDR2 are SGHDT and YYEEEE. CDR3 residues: CASSPDRGRRDQPQHF. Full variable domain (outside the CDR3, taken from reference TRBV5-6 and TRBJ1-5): DAGVTQSPTHLIKTRGQQVTLRCSPKSGHDTVSWYQQALGQGPQFIFQYYEEEERQRGNFPDRFSGHQFPNYSSELNVNALLLGDSALYLCASSPDRGRRDQPQHFGDGTRLSIL.

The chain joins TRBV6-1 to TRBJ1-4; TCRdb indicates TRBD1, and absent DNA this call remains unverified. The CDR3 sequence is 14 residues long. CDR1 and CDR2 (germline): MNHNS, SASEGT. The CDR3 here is CASSVWNPQGKLFF.

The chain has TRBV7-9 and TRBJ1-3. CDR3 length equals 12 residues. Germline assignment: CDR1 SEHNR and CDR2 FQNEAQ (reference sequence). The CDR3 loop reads CASSLMADTIYF.

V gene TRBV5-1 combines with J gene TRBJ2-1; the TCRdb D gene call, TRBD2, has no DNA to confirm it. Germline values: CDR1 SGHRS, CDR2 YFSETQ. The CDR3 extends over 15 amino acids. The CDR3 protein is CASKLAGGNYNEQFF.